The 26 T cell receptor beta chains in this list originate from one sample, sequenced in a study of T cell responses to AZD1222 COVID-19 vaccine. Some clones are missing from TCRdb's copy, which holds only in-frame ones; the method was immunoSEQ multiplex PCR. In the table there are more than 90,000 clones, approximately 90% of which are singletons. Sequenced here: peripheral blood, sampled 28 days after the second AZD1222 dose. The receptors come from an adult who received the AZD1222 COVID-19 vaccine.

The chain recombines TRBV11-2 with TRBJ1-1; D is unclear. The V end was cut by 1 base, the J end by 8 bases, with 14 bases between. Per germline, CDR1 SGHAT and CDR2 FQNNGV. This CDR3 comprises 14 residues. This CDR3 is CASSLVPAVGEAFF. The CDR3 DNA is TGTGCCAGCAGCTTAGTCCCCGCGGTAGGGGAAGCTTTCTTT.

V usage is TRBV2 and J usage is TRBJ2-3; the D gene is possibly TRBD1 (6 bases). Germline V gives CDR1 SNHLY, CDR2 FYNNEI. This CDR3 is built from 14 residues. V was shortened by 7 bases and J by 0 bases, with 11 bases between the two germline ends. The CDR3 loop is CASNTGFSTDTQYF. The CDR3, as DNA: TGTGCCAGCAACACAGGGTTTAGCACAGATACGCAGTATTTT.

The rearrangement links TRBV3-1 (or the pseudogene TRBV3-2) to TRBJ1-6, with D tentatively TRBD1 (6 bases). The germline gives CDR1 LGHDT, CDR2 YNNKEL (reference sequence). V was cut by 1 base and J by 7 bases, with 14 bases left in between. The CDR3 is 16 amino acids. In DNA form, the CDR3 reads TGTGCCAGCAGCCAAGTGTTGGTAGGGGGAAATTCACCCCTCCACTTT. It specifies CASSQVLVGGNSPLHF.

This clone was observed once. CDR3 DNA: TGTGCCAGCAGTGAAGCGCTTCGTCGTTTATCTGGCTACACCTTC. This encodes CASSEALRRLSGYTF. This sequence joins TRBV2 and TRBJ1-2; D uncertain. CDR3 size: 15 residues. V was pared by 0 bases and J by 7 bases, with 15 bases between. The germline gives CDR1 SNHLY, CDR2 FYNNEI.

The rearrangement joins TRBV7-9 to TRBJ1-1, with D hard to call. CDR1 and CDR2 from the germline V gene are SEHNR and FQNEAQ (reference sequence). This CDR3 has 16 amino acids. V dropped 5 bases and J dropped 1 base, with 17 bases sitting between them. The CDR3: CASSPLTGLANTEAFF. For the CDR3, the DNA is TGTGCCAGCAGCCCCCTGACTGGACTGGCGAACACTGAAGCTTTCTTT.

The chain joins TRBV14 to TRBJ2-5; TRBD1 is a possible D gene (5 bases). V was cut by 4 bases and J by 5 bases, with 11 bases left in between. The germline V gene encodes CDR1 SGHDN and CDR2 FVKESK. The CDR3 has 13 amino acids. The chain's CDR3 is CASSLWGLETQYF. The CDR3 DNA reads as TGTGCCAGCAGCCTATGGGGCCTGGAGACCCAGTACTTC. Filled out from reference TRBV14 and TRBJ2-5, the complete variable domain reads EAGVTQFPSHSVIEKGQTVTLRCDPISGHDNLYWYRRVMGKEIKFLLHFVKESKQDESGMPNNRFLAERTGGTYSTLKVQPAELEDSGVYFCASSLWGLETQYFGPGTRLLVL.

The gene calls are TRBV19 and TRBJ1-5, with 9 positions matching TRBD1. CDR3 size: 15 residues. Germline trimming cut 5 bases from V and 6 bases from J; bases unmatched to any gene: 8. Germline loops: CDR1 LNHDA, CDR2 SQIVND (reference sequence). CDR3 in DNA: TGTGCCAGTAGTTTGGAGGACAGGGGCCCTCAGCCCCAGCATTTT. Amino acid sequence: CASSLEDRGPQPQHF.

The gene calls are TRBV4-1 and TRBJ2-5, with TRBD1 identical over 8 bases. CDR3 length equals 15 residues. CDR1 is MGHRA, CDR2 YSYEKL, per germline. V was clipped by 1 base and J by 5 bases; unmatched bases: 6. This CDR3 is CASSQGTGIWETQYF. DNA for the CDR3: TGCGCCAGCAGCCAAGGGACAGGGATCTGGGAGACCCAGTACTTC.

This chain links TRBV10-1 with TRBJ1-4; possible D gene TRBD1, 5 bases. CDR3 size: 17 residues. V was trimmed by 0 bases and J by 5 bases, leaving 16 bases between them. Germline V lookup: CDR1 WNHNN, CDR2 SYGVQD (reference sequence). CDR3 in amino acids: CASSESIGVRLNEKLFF. CDR3 in DNA: TGCGCCAGCAGTGAGTCGATAGGGGTGAGGTTGAATGAAAAACTGTTTTTT.

This chain uses TRBV7-9 with TRBJ1-6, with TRBD1 identical over 9 bases. The trim removed 1 base at V and 9 bases at J, leaving 7 bases unmatched. Germline CDR1 is SEHNR and CDR2 is FQNEAQ (reference sequence). This CDR3 comprises 16 residues. The CDR3 DNA reads TGTGCCAGCAGCTTAGGTGGGACAGGGCTTTCTTCACCCCTCCACTTT. Translated: CASSLGGTGLSSPLHF.

The rearrangement uses TRBV10-3 and TRBJ2-6, with 9 bases matching TRBD2. The CDR3 runs to 16 residues. Germline V gene data show CDR1 as ENHRY and CDR2 as SYGVKD. V dropped 4 bases and J dropped 0; count of bases not matched to a gene: 1. In DNA form, the CDR3 reads TGTGCCATCAGTGGTAGCGGGAGCTCTGGGGCCAACGTCCTGACTTTC. It specifies CAISGSGSSGANVLTF.

CDR3 in DNA: TGTGCCACCCGACTAAATAGCAATCAGCCCCAGCATTTT. Protein sequence: CATRLNSNQPQHF. The genes are TRBV15 and TRBJ1-5; no firm D call. Germline V gene data show CDR1 as LNHNV and CDR2 as YYDKDF (reference sequence). There are 13 residues in the CDR3. The V end was cut by 8 bases, the J end by 0 bases, with 8 bases between.

The rearrangement uses TRBV7-2 and TRBJ2-2, with 8 bases matching TRBD2. Per the germline V gene, CDR1 is SGHTA and CDR2 is FQGNSA. With V trimmed by 2 bases and J by 1 base, 3 bases remained unmatched. CDR3 length equals 16 residues. The chain's CDR3 is CASSLYLAGNTGELFF. CDR3 coding DNA: TGTGCCAGCAGCTTATATCTAGCGGGGAACACCGGGGAGCTGTTTTTT.

The chain has TRBV21-1 and TRBJ1-6. TRBV21-1 is marked as a pseudogene. CDR3 size: 17 residues. The CDR3 coding sequence is TGTGCCAGCAGCGCAAGGGCGGGACTGTCGTATAATTCACCCCTCCACTTT. The encoded protein is CASSARAGLSYNSPLHF.

The chain joins TRBV9 to TRBJ2-7, with D perhaps TRBD1 or TRBD2 (5 bases each). The CDR3 loop spans 16 amino acids. The V end was cut by 2 bases, the J end by 2 bases, with 17 bases between. Germline V gene data show CDR1 as SGDLS and CDR2 as YYNGEE. The CDR3 spells CASSVSTGTAAYEQYF. The CDR3 bases are TGTGCCAGCAGCGTCTCAACCGGGACGGCTGCCTACGAGCAGTACTTC.

The rearrangement joins TRBV7-9 to TRBJ1-2; 8 nucleotides agree with TRBD1. The germline CDR1 and CDR2 sequences are SEHNR and FQNEAQ (reference sequence). V lost 5 bases, J lost 6 bases, and 2 bases stayed unmatched. The CDR3 consists of 12 residues. The CDR3 bases are TGTGCCAGCAGCGAGACAGGGGATGGCTACACCTTC. This codes for CASSETGDGYTF.

This sequence joins TRBV6-5 and TRBJ2-2, with 9 positions matching TRBD1. Germline-derived CDR1 and CDR2 are MNHEY and SVGAGI. Unmatched junction bases numbered 9, after V lost 8 bases and J lost 5 bases. This CDR3 comprises 15 residues. Here the CDR3 DNA reads TGTGCCAGCCGACAGGGGGTGGTTTTAACCGGGGAGCTGTTTTTT. Amino acids: CASRQGVVLTGELFF.

This clone qualifies as medium-sized (0.01 to 0.1%). This chain links TRBV7-9 with TRBJ1-2; no reliable D call. V lost 5 bases and J lost 7, with 11 bases in between. CDR1 and CDR2 from the germline V gene are SEHNR and FQNEAQ (reference sequence). This CDR3 has 12 amino acids. The CDR3 bases are TGTGCCAGCAGCCTAGATGGGGTTGGCTACACCTTC. Translating gives CASSLDGVGYTF.

The chain joins TRBV12-3 or TRBV12-4 to TRBJ2-4; D ambiguous. The length of the CDR3 is 12 residues. V was cut by 3 bases and J by 4 bases, with 4 bases left in between. The CDR3 bases are TGTGCCAGCAGTTTTGGGAAAAACATTCAGTACTTC. Protein product: CASSFGKNIQYF.

This clone was recorded a few times. V usage is TRBV6-4 and J usage is TRBJ2-2, with a weak D call TRBD2 (5 bases). The CDR3 spans 15 residues. Germline CDR1 is MRHNA and CDR2 is SNTAGT. Trimming cost V 2 bases and J 3 bases, with 10 bases left between them. CDR3 protein: CASSDEGPDTGELFF. CDR3 bases: TGTGCCAGCAGTGACGAGGGTCCCGACACCGGGGAGCTGTTTTTT.

V is TRBV7-2 and J is TRBJ1-1, with TRBD1 matching over 8 bases. Unmatched junction bases numbered 12, after V lost 5 bases and J lost 7 bases. Germline V gives CDR1 SGHTA, CDR2 FQGNSA. CDR3 length: 15 amino acids. Written as DNA, the CDR3 is TGTGCCAGCAGCATCATGACAGGGGCGCCCAGTGAAGCTTTCTTT. Its translation is CASSIMTGAPSEAFF.

This clone has more than one count but fewer than ten. This chain links TRBV7-8 with TRBJ2-3; 8 nucleotides agree with TRBD2. Germline values: CDR1 SGHVS, CDR2 FQNEAQ. The CDR3 has 16 amino acids. The V gene end was trimmed by 5 bases and the J gene end by 2 bases; junction bases not matched to a gene: 9. The CDR3: CASSQLRGGYTDTQYF. In DNA form, the CDR3 reads TGTGCCAGCAGCCAATTACGGGGGGGGTACACAGATACGCAGTATTTT.

The chain joins TRBV28 to TRBJ1-2; D is uncertain. Germline V gene data show CDR1 as MDHEN and CDR2 as SYDVKM. The CDR3 totals 12 residues. V was shortened by 2 bases and J by 7 bases, with 8 bases between the two germline ends. CDR3 bases: TGTGCCAGCAGTTTAGGGCATAGTGGCTACACCTTC. Translating it yields CASSLGHSGYTF.

This sequence joins TRBV13 and TRBJ2-3, with TRBD2 matching over 8 bases. Trimming cost V 5 bases and J 3 bases; bases outside gene matches: 10. This CDR3 is 16 amino acids long. CDR1 is PRHDT, CDR2 FYEKMQ, per germline (reference sequence). The CDR3 loop is CASSPGGSGRTDTQYF. CDR3 bases: TGTGCCAGCAGCCCCGGGGGGAGCGGGAGAACAGATACGCAGTATTTT.

The rearrangement uses TRBV18 and TRBJ2-3; 8 bases match TRBD1. Trimming at V came to 0 bases and at J to 2 bases, leaving 7 bases not matched to a gene. Germline loops: CDR1 KGHSH, CDR2 LQKENI. CDR3 length: 17 amino acids. Here the CDR3 reads CASSPPTGQGNTDTQYF. The CDR3 DNA reads as TGTGCCAGCTCACCACCTACCGGACAGGGCAACACAGATACGCAGTATTTT. Full variable domain (rest looked up from reference TRBV18 and TRBJ2-3): NAGVMQNPRHLVRRRGQEARLRCSPMKGHSHVYWYRQLPEEGLKFMVYLQKENIIDESGMPKERFSAEFPKEGPSILRIQQVVRGDSAAYFCASSPPTGQGNTDTQYFGPGTRLTVL.

This rearrangement joins TRBV7-9 to TRBJ2-5; perhaps TRBD1 as D (6 bases). Trimming took off 5 bases at V and 2 bases at J, with 9 bases between the two ends. CDR1 and CDR2 (germline): SEHNR, FQNEAQ (reference sequence). This CDR3 is built from 13 residues. The CDR3 region is CASSLGGQETQYF. CDR3 in DNA: TGTGCCAGCAGCCTAGGGGGTCAAGAGACCCAGTACTTC.